Listed below are T cell receptor beta chains from one sample, sequenced in a study of beta chain features in type 1 diabetes. TCRdb keeps only in-frame clones here, not all; method: immunoSEQ multiplex PCR. The sample carries some 22,000 clones, more than 45% recorded once. Sequencing input: stem cell memory CD4+ T cells from blood. Source of these receptors: a man aged 18 to 30 with type 1 diabetes. Each CDR3 is given with its conserved first and last residue. D genes are given only for firm matches. A clone size is listed for some rows: how often the clone was seen (once, few, many), or a class if it is expanded.

>NA|TRBD2|TRBV5-4|TRBJ2-3
TGTGCCAGCAGCTTGTATATGGGACTAGCGGCCACAGATACGCAGTATTTT
CASSLYMGLAATDTQYF
>NA|NA|TRBV5-5|TRBJ2-7
TGTGCCAGCAGCTTACAGGGTCTCGGCTACGAGCAGTACTTC
CASSLQGLGYEQYF
>NA|NA|TRBV5-1|TRBJ2-5
TGCGCCAGCAGCTTAGGGCAGGGCCAAGAGACCCAGTACTTC
CASSLGQGQETQYF
>NA|NA|TRBV9|TRBJ2-3
TGTGCCAGCACCTTAAGCCCGGGATTCACAGATACGCAGTATTTT
CASTLSPGFTDTQYF
>NA|NA|TRBV11-3|TRBJ2-2
TGTGCCAGCAGCTTCGCGGGAAACACCGGGGAGCTGTTTTTT
CASSFAGNTGELFF
>NA|TRBD1|TRBV5-1|TRBJ2-3
TGCGCCAGCAGCTTTGACAGGGCAGATACGCAGTATTTT
CASSFDRADTQYF
>NA|NA|TRBV5-6|TRBJ2-6
TGTGCCAGCAGCCCCACAGGGGCCAACGTCCTGACTTTC
CASSPTGANVLTF
>NA|NA|TRBV5-6|TRBJ2-7
TGTGCCAGCAGCTTGGCCACCGGACTCAGCGGGCAGTACTTC
CASSLATGLSGQYF
>NA|NA|TRBV13|TRBJ2-1
TGTGCCAGCAGTTATTACGGGACTTACAATGAGCAGTTCTTC
CASSYYGTYNEQFF
>NA|NA|TRBV5-4|TRBJ2-1
TGTGCCAGCAGCTTGGGGCAAAGCTCCTACAATGAGCAGTTCTTC
CASSLGQSSYNEQFF
>NA|TRBD1|TRBV7-2|TRBJ1-2
TGTGCCAGCAGCTTAGCGCGGGCAGGGGGAAGGGATGGCTACACCTTC
CASSLARAGGRDGYTF
>NA|TRBD1|TRBV28|TRBJ1-1
TGTGCCAGCAGCCCCGGGACAGGGTTTCCAGCTTTCTTT
CASSPGTGFPAFF
>NA|NA|TRBV28|TRBJ2-1
TGTGTCTCTACCGCCCGCTACAATGAGCAGTTCTTC
CVSTARYNEQFF
>few|TRBD2|TRBV19|TRBJ2-3
TGTGCCAGTAGTATAACTAGCGGGGCGCACGATACGCAGTATTTT
CASSITSGAHDTQYF
>NA|NA|TRBV5-1|TRBJ1-5
TGCGCCAGCAGCCTGGATGGACAGCCGAATCAGCCCCAGCATTTT
CASSLDGQPNQPQHF
>NA|NA|TRBV30|TRBJ2-7
TGTGCCTGGAGTGTATTGCAGGCCTACGAGCAGTACTTC
CAWSVLQAYEQYF
>NA|NA|TRBV18|TRBJ2-2
TGTGCCAGCTCACCAGGGGAGAGCGGGGAGCTGTTTTTT
CASSPGESGELFF
>NA|NA|TRBV19|TRBJ1-4
TGTGCCAGTACCGCGCCGGGGGGCGTTGAAAAACTGTTTTTT
CASTAPGGVEKLFF
>NA|TRBD1|TRBV19|TRBJ1-1
TGTGCCAGTAGTTCTAAGGGGACAGCCCACCTTACTTTCAACACTGAAGCTTTCTTT
CASSSKGTAHLTFNTEAFF
>NA|TRBD1|TRBV25-1|TRBJ1-1
TGTGCCAGCAGTGAACCCCGACAGGGGGACACTGAAGCTTTCTTT
CASSEPRQGDTEAFF
>NA|NA|TRBV2|TRBJ1-2
TGTGCCAGCAGGACATCAGGGTATGGCTACACCTTC
CASRTSGYGYTF
>NA|NA|TRBV11-3|TRBJ2-1
TGTGCCAGCAGCAAACAGGACACCAACAATGAGCAGTTCTTC
CASSKQDTNNEQFF
>NA|TRBD1|TRBV9|TRBJ1-5
TGTGCCAGCAGCGAACAGGGGATTAGCAATCAGCCCCAGCATTTT
CASSEQGISNQPQHF
>NA|NA|TRBV30|TRBJ2-5
TGTGCCTGGAGTGTAGCGGCAGAGACCCAGTACTTC
CAWSVAAETQYF
>NA|TRBD2|TRBV9|TRBJ2-2
TGTGCCAGCAGTCGTAGCGGGGTAGCAAGCGGGGAGCTGTTTTTT
CASSRSGVASGELFF
>NA|NA|TRBV6-5|TRBJ2-3
TGTGCCAGCGGGCGAACGGATACGCAGTATTTT
CASGRTDTQYF
>NA|TRBD1|TRBV11-2|TRBJ2-2
TGTGCCAGCAGCCGGGACAGGGGATTAGTGGACACCGGGGAGCTGTTTTTT
CASSRDRGLVDTGELFF
>NA|NA|TRBV18|TRBJ1-2
TGTGCCAGCTCACCACCCCTACGAGGCTACACCTTC
CASSPPLRGYTF
>NA|NA|TRBV7-9|TRBJ1-1
TGTGCCAGCAGCTTATCACAGATGAACACTGAAGCTTTCTTT
CASSLSQMNTEAFF
>NA|TRBD1|TRBV5-1|TRBJ2-1
TGCGCCAGCAGCTACCTTTCGGGACAGGAGAACAATGAGCAGTTCTTC
CASSYLSGQENNEQFF
>once|TRBD1|TRBV5-1|TRBJ2-7
TGCGCCAGCAGCTCGGGACAGGGTTCCCACGAGCAGTACTTC
CASSSGQGSHEQYF
>NA|NA|TRBV7-2|TRBJ2-5
TGTGCCAGCAGCTTAGGGCCCTCAGAGACCCAGTACTTC
CASSLGPSETQYF
>NA|NA|TRBV2|TRBJ1-2
TGTGCCAGCAGTGTAACCCCAGGAGGCTACACCTTC
CASSVTPGGYTF
>few|NA|TRBV4-3|TRBJ1-1
TGCGCCAGCAGCCAAGCCCCTGGGGAGGAAGCTTTCTTT
CASSQAPGEEAFF
>NA|TRBD2|TRBV2|TRBJ2-7
TGTGCCACCAAGCGGGGCCCCACCTACGAGCAGTACTTC
CATKRGPTYEQYF
>NA|NA|TRBV9|TRBJ1-2
TGTGCCAGCACCCAGTCGACAGAAAGCTATGGCTACACATTC
CASTQSTESYGYTF
>NA|TRBD1|TRBV6-5|TRBJ1-2
TGTGCCAGCAGGATTGACAGGGACTATGGCTACACCTTC
CASRIDRDYGYTF
>NA|NA|TRBV28|TRBJ2-3
TGTGCCAGCAGTCTTTTCGATCCCCTAGCGCGTGCTAGCACAGATACGCAGTATTTT
CASSLFDPLARASTDTQYF
>NA|NA|TRBV28|TRBJ1-3
TGTGCCAGCTTACAATCTGGAAACACCATATATTTT
CASLQSGNTIYF
>few|NA|TRBV2|TRBJ1-3
TGTGCCAGCAGTGAAGATCCAGTCTCTGGAAACACCATATATTTT
CASSEDPVSGNTIYF
>NA|NA|TRBV5-4|TRBJ1-2
TGTGCCAGCAGCTTGAGCAGTACCAGGAACTATGGCTACACCTTC
CASSLSSTRNYGYTF
>NA|TRBD1|TRBV25-1|TRBJ1-2
TGTGCCAGCAGTTCCCGACAGGGGGCCGCTTCTGGCTACACCTTC
CASSSRQGAASGYTF
>NA|NA|TRBV28|TRBJ2-5
TGTGCCAGCAGTTCGCGGGAGACCCAGTACTTC
CASSSRETQYF
>NA|TRBD2|TRBV30|TRBJ2-5
TGTGCCTGGACCCCTGGAGCGGGGGTGTACCAAGAGACCCAGTACTTC
CAWTPGAGVYQETQYF
>NA|NA|TRBV4-2|TRBJ2-1
TGTGCCAGCAGCCAAGACCCAACAGGGGGGGGCAATGAGCAGTTCTTC
CASSQDPTGGGNEQFF
>NA|TRBD2|TRBV5-6|TRBJ2-5
TGTGCCAGCAGCGCCGGGACTAGCGGTCCCTGGGAGGGAGAGACCCAGTACTTC
CASSAGTSGPWEGETQYF
>NA|TRBD2|TRBV7-6|TRBJ2-5
TGTGCCAGCAGCCTAAACCCCCCGGGACTAGCGGGGGGAGGTCAAGAGACCCAGTACTTC
CASSLNPPGLAGGGQETQYF
>NA|TRBD1|TRBV5-1|TRBJ2-3
TGCGCCAGCAGCCCCTCCCACAGGGGTTCGGGAGATACGCAGTATTTT
CASSPSHRGSGDTQYF
>NA|NA|TRBV11-2|TRBJ2-1
TGTGCCAGCAGCAGAACCGGGGTCAATGAGCAGTTCTTC
CASSRTGVNEQFF
>few|NA|TRBV28|TRBJ2-3
TGTGCCAGCAGTTTGCGGGCGGATACGCAGTATTTT
CASSLRADTQYF